The source of this TCR beta chain is a study of blood T cell repertoires in COVID-19. Across the study: PBMCs, B-cell-depleted T cells, or T cells provided the cDNA or gDNA that made up the material.

The CDR3 contains 15 residues. V shed 3 bases, J shed 4 bases, and the junction held 6 bases outside the gene matches. Per germline, CDR1 SGHTA and CDR2 FQGNSA. This clone came up a few times. Here immunoSEQ multiplex PCR was the method, and the copy in TCRdb shows in-frame clones only, minus some. The repertoire includes fewer than 250,000 clones, 70% to 85% of them detected once, and 3.2% sits in the top ten. The study recruited people aged roughly 18 to 100 years across approximately 25 US areas. Participant-given clinical history determined each cohort assignment. The chain carries TRBV7-2 and TRBJ2-1, with 7 bases fitting TRBD2. This clonotype was obtained from a woman younger than 45 who had recovered from COVID-19. The sequencing sample was made of PBMCs or T cells enriched from blood (not recorded which). The CDR3 loop reads CASSFARGGYNEQFF. The CDR3 nucleotides read TGTGCCAGCAGCTTCGCTCGCGGGGGATACAATGAGCAGTTCTTC.